The 26 T cell receptor beta chains given below trace back to one sample, sequenced in a study of CD8 T cells in ankylosing spondylitis. TCRdb recomputed calls from the 5' RACE reads with MiXCR, one row per CDR3 protein. Among 200,000 to 250,000 distinct CDR3 sequences listed, under 35% were seen once. The sequenced material came from blood, either unsorted or a sorted T cell fraction (not recorded which). All receptors derive from a male donor with ankylosing spondylitis or in good health (not recorded which).

The J gene is TRBJ2-7, the V gene TRBV5-5; a possible D gene is TRBD2 (6 bases). The CDR3 covers 13 residues. V dropped 3 bases and J dropped 7 bases, with 14 bases sitting between them. Germline lookup yields CDR1 SGHKS and CDR2 YYEKEE (reference sequence). The DNA for the CDR3 is TGTGCCAGCAGCTATGCCCCCGGGGGAGAGCAGTACTTC. Protein product: CASSYAPGGEQYF.

This sequence joins TRBV20-1 and TRBJ2-4, with 7 bases matching TRBD1. The ends lost 0 bases at V and 1 base at J; junction bases unmatched: 0. Germline CDR1 is DFQATT and CDR2 is SNEGSKA (reference sequence). This CDR3 has 14 amino acids. In DNA, the CDR3 is TGCAGTGCTAGAGAACAGGGGGCCAAAAACATTCAGTACTTC. Translating it yields CSAREQGAKNIQYF.

In its sample, this clonotype was seen a few times. The rearrangement joins TRBV29-1 to TRBJ2-5; 10 nucleotides match TRBD1. This CDR3 spans 14 amino acids. Germline-derived CDR1 and CDR2 are SQVTM and ANQGSEA. Unmatched junction bases numbered 5, after V lost 3 bases and J lost 4 bases. DNA for the CDR3: TGCAGCGTTGATGGGACAGGGGTCCGAGAGACCCAGTACTTC. Protein sequence: CSVDGTGVRETQYF.

J is TRBJ2-1 and V is TRBV6-6; tentatively, D is TRBD1 or TRBD2 (5 bases each). V lost 5 bases and J lost 12, with 11 bases in between. Germline V lookup: CDR1 MNHNY, CDR2 SVGAGI (reference sequence). This CDR3 has 11 residues. The CDR3 protein is CASSREGRQFF. CDR3 DNA: TGTGCCAGCAGTCGCGAGGGGCGGCAGTTCTTC.

This clonotype has just a few counts. The chain is built from TRBV27 and TRBJ2-1, with TRBD1 matching over 7 bases. Germline V CDR1 and CDR2: MNHEY, SMNVEV (reference sequence). V was pared by 3 bases and J by 7 bases, with 6 bases of the junction left unmatched. CDR3 length equals 14 residues. As DNA, the CDR3 is TGTGCCAGCAGTTTTGACAGGGCTGGGAATGAGCAGTTCTTC. This sequence encodes CASSFDRAGNEQFF.

This clonotype was observed a handful of times. The chain recombines TRBV20-1 with TRBJ2-5; D assignment may be TRBD1 or TRBD2 (5 bases each). This CDR3 comprises 13 residues. V lost 6 bases and J 5 bases, leaving 16 bases between the germline ends. CDR1 and CDR2 from the germline V gene are DFQATT and SNEGSKA (reference sequence). The CDR3 DNA reads as TGCAGTGCCCTAGAGGGGAGTCTTGAGACCCAGTACTTC. Protein: CSALEGSLETQYF.

The chain has TRBV6-1 and TRBJ1-4, with 8 bases matching TRBD1. From germline, CDR1 is MNHNS and CDR2 SASEGT. J gave up 8 bases and V 4 bases, and 9 bases lay outside the gene matches. This CDR3 region has 15 residues. Here the CDR3 reads CASSVRTGIGEKLFF. For the CDR3, the DNA is TGTGCCAGCAGTGTAAGGACAGGGATAGGGGAAAAACTGTTTTTT.

This clonotype appeared a few times. The chain couples TRBV5-1 to TRBJ1-1; D gene ambiguous. Looked up from germline, CDR1 is SGHRS and CDR2 is YFSETQ. The V gene lost 0 bases and the J gene lost 0 bases, with 6 bases spanning the gap. There are 14 residues in the CDR3. CDR3 protein: CASSLAAVNTEAFF. The CDR3 DNA reads as TGCGCCAGCAGCTTGGCCGCGGTGAACACTGAAGCTTTCTTT.

V usage is TRBV9 and J usage is TRBJ2-7; D is undetermined. The CDR3 consists of 13 residues. Germline CDR1 and CDR2: SGDLS and YYNGEE. The V gene lost 4 bases and the J gene lost 6 bases, with 14 bases spanning the gap. This CDR3 reads CASSPRLRGEQYF. The CDR3 DNA is TGTGCCAGCAGCCCCCGACTGAGAGGCGAGCAGTACTTC.

The rearrangement joins TRBV20-1 to TRBJ1-1, with TRBD1 matching 7 bases. From germline, CDR1 is DFQATT and CDR2 SNEGSKA (reference sequence). There are 14 residues in the CDR3. The ends lost 5 bases at V and 1 base at J; junction bases unmatched: 7. CDR3 loop: CSAGNRGANTEAFF. CDR3 DNA sequence: TGCAGTGCTGGAAACAGGGGTGCGAACACTGAAGCTTTCTTT.

The chain has TRBV6-1 and TRBJ2-4; D possibly corresponds to TRBD1 (6 bases). V dropped 6 bases and J dropped 8 bases, with 20 bases sitting between them. The germline V gene has CDR1 MNHNS and CDR2 SASEGT. The length of the CDR3 is 15 residues. The CDR3 loop is CASSHGPQGYDIQYF. The CDR3 bases are TGTGCCAGCAGCCACGGCCCCCAGGGGTACGACATTCAGTACTTC.

This clonotype was observed a few times. CDR3 sequence reads: CSARDLSNQPQHF. CDR3 nucleotides: TGCAGTGCTAGAGATCTTAGCAATCAGCCCCAGCATTTT. The chain combines TRBV20-1 with TRBJ1-5; D uncertain. The CDR3 is 13 amino acids. Germline CDR1 reads DFQATT; CDR2 reads SNEGSKA (reference sequence). V was clipped by 0 bases and J by 0 bases, with 3 bases between them.

The chain recombines TRBV5-6 with TRBJ2-1; D uncertain. The V gene lost 2 bases and the J gene lost 9 bases, with 12 bases spanning the gap. This CDR3 is 13 amino acids long. The germline V gene encodes CDR1 SGHDT and CDR2 YYEEEE. The DNA of the CDR3 is TGTGCCAGCAGCTTTCAGGTATCCCCTGAGCAGTTCTTC. It translates to CASSFQVSPEQFF.

V is TRBV3-1 and J is TRBJ2-5; 10 bases are shared with TRBD2. This CDR3 is built from 19 residues. Trimming cost V 4 bases and J 4 bases; bases outside gene matches: 18. The V gene's germline CDR1 is LGHDT and CDR2 YNNKEL (reference sequence). CDR3: CASSRPGGAGGPVRETQYF. CDR3 DNA sequence: TGTGCCAGCAGCCGACCCGGGGGAGCGGGGGGGCCAGTCCGAGAGACCCAGTACTTC.

The chain is built from TRBV15 and TRBJ1-4; D gene ambiguous. This CDR3 is 15 amino acids long. Trimming pared 4 bases from V and 0 bases from J, leaving 9 bases between. Germline V CDR1 and CDR2: LNHNV, YYDKDF (reference sequence). The chain's CDR3 is CATSKRSATNEKLFF. The CDR3 coding sequence is TGTGCCACCAGCAAGAGAAGCGCAACTAATGAAAAACTGTTTTTT.

The chain is built from TRBV10-3 and TRBJ2-3; 11 bases line up with TRBD1. CDR1 is ENHRY, CDR2 SYGVKD, per germline. This CDR3 spans 15 amino acids. After removal of 2 bases from V and 4 bases from J, the junction contained 2 bases not matched to a gene. CDR3 DNA: TGTGCCATCAGTGAGAGGGGACAGGGGGCAGATACGCAGTATTTT. Amino acids: CAISERGQGADTQYF.

This clonotype has a handful of counts. The V call is TRBV20-1, the J call TRBJ1-2, with a possible D match to TRBD1 (5 bases). V gave up 3 bases and J gave up 4 bases, with 12 bases separating them. Germline loops: CDR1 DFQATT, CDR2 SNEGSKA (reference sequence). The CDR3 has 13 residues. CDR3 bases: TGCAGTGCTAGGGGCCTGAGGGGCTATGGCTACACCTTC. This encodes CSARGLRGYGYTF.

This clonotype was seen more than once but under ten times. The chain is built from TRBV29-1 and TRBJ2-3, with TRBD2 as a possible D gene (5 bases). CDR1 is SQVTM, CDR2 ANQGSEA, per germline. This CDR3 contains 16 residues. Trimming removed 0 bases from V and 5 bases from J, with 18 bases in between. The CDR3 DNA is TGCAGCGTTGAAGATGGGTGGATGCACGGAGGAGATACGCAGTATTTT. Amino acids: CSVEDGWMHGGDTQYF.

The chain links TRBV7-6 to TRBJ2-7; D is unclear. This CDR3 has 15 residues. Trimming left V 6 bases short and J 0 bases short, with 15 bases between. Germline-derived CDR1 and CDR2 are SGHVS and FNYEAQ. The CDR3 spells CASRYRSDPSYEQYF. The CDR3 DNA is TGTGCCAGCAGATACCGATCTGATCCCTCCTACGAGCAGTACTTC.

In this sample, this clonotype turned up a few times. The chain combines TRBV5-1 with TRBJ2-7, with 8 bases aligning to TRBD1. CDR3 length: 14 residues. Germline V CDR1 and CDR2: SGHRS, YFSETQ. J gave up 2 bases and V 7 bases, and 8 bases lay outside the gene matches. CDR3 sequence: CASAISTGAYEQYF. As DNA, the CDR3 is TGCGCCAGCGCGATTTCGACAGGGGCCTACGAGCAGTACTTC.

This chain joins TRBV20-1 and TRBJ1-4, with D perhaps matching TRBD1 (6 bases). V lost 5 bases to trimming and J lost 8 bases, with 15 bases between them. The V gene's germline CDR1 is DFQATT and CDR2 SNEGSKA (reference sequence). This CDR3 has 13 amino acids. The CDR3 DNA reads as TGCAGTGCTGAACCGGGACAAGAAGAAAAACTGTTTTTT. It specifies CSAEPGQEEKLFF.

As regards this clonotype: One end of the junction fails to match germline, which may point to a read error. The rearrangement uses TRBV27 and TRBJ2-4; TRBD1 matches 7 bases. The germline gives CDR1 MNHEY, CDR2 SMNVEV (reference sequence). The CDR3 extends over 14 amino acids. This CDR3 is CASRNRDSKNSQYF. CDR3 in DNA: TGTGCCAGCAGAAACCGGGACAGCAAAAACAGTCAGTACTTC.

The chain is built from TRBV5-6 and TRBJ2-1; D remains unclear. V was pared by 3 bases and J by 0 bases, with 13 bases between. In germline, CDR1 is SGHDT, CDR2 YYEEEE. There are 16 residues in the CDR3. Here the CDR3 reads CASSYGPESSYNEQFF. The CDR3 nucleotides are TGTGCCAGCAGCTATGGACCGGAAAGCTCCTACAATGAGCAGTTCTTC. The full variable domain, rest sourced from reference TRBV5-6 and TRBJ2-1, is DAGVTQSPTHLIKTRGQQVTLRCSPKSGHDTVSWYQQALGQGPQFIFQYYEEEERQRGNFPDRFSGHQFPNYSSELNVNALLLGDSALYLCASSYGPESSYNEQFFGPGTRLTVL.

The rearrangement uses TRBV12-3 or TRBV12-4 and TRBJ1-4; D is unclear. V gave up 6 bases and J gave up 7 bases, with 15 bases separating them. The CDR3 covers 14 residues. CDR3 nucleotide sequence: TGTGCCAGCAGCTTTGTCGAGTTTCCTGAAAAACTGTTTTTT. It encodes CASSFVEFPEKLFF.

The J gene is TRBJ2-2, the V gene TRBV7-9, with no clear D. The CDR3 extends over 13 amino acids. V lost 3 bases and J lost 6, with 8 bases in between. Germline V CDR1 and CDR2: SEHNR, FQNEAQ (reference sequence). The CDR3 loop is CASSLNQAGELFF. CDR3 nucleotides: TGTGCCAGCAGCTTGAATCAGGCCGGGGAGCTGTTTTTT.

The chain joins TRBV12-3 or TRBV12-4 to TRBJ2-3; 9 bases are shared with TRBD2. V lost 5 bases, J lost 2 bases, and 5 bases stayed unmatched. The CDR3 is 15 residues long. CDR3 protein: CASSISGGLTDTQYF. The CDR3 DNA reads TGTGCCAGCAGTATCAGCGGGGGGCTCACAGATACGCAGTATTTT.